These 30 T cell receptor beta chains were sequenced from one sample in a study of blood T cell repertoires in COVID-19. TCRdb's copy holds only in-frame clones and misses some; the assay was immunoSEQ multiplex PCR. The sample has some 200,000 clones, 65% to 90% seen once. The specimen sequenced was peripheral blood. The receptors come from a woman between 65 and 79 years old with COVID-19, enrolled during active disease.

The chain employs TRBV4-3 and TRBJ2-7; 12 bases agree with TRBD2. Trimming took 1 base from V and 5 from J; bases not matched to a gene: 3. The CDR3 totals 15 residues. CDR1 is LGHNA, CDR2 YSLEER, per germline. CDR3 sequence reads: CASSQGTSGNNEQYF. The DNA for the CDR3 is TGCGCCAGCAGCCAAGGGACTAGCGGGAACAACGAGCAGTACTTC.

This clone was seen a few times. The gene calls are TRBV25-1 and TRBJ2-7, with D perhaps TRBD1 (6 bases). V dropped 0 bases and J dropped 3 bases, with 18 bases sitting between them. Germline CDR1 reads MGHDK; CDR2 reads SYGVNS. This CDR3 is built from 17 residues. DNA for the CDR3: TGTGCCAGCAGTGAATACCGGGACACCCTTGGTTTCTACGAGCAGTACTTC. It encodes CASSEYRDTLGFYEQYF.

The chain uses TRBV30 and TRBJ2-3; 11 bases match TRBD2. The CDR3 length is 15 residues. Germline CDR1 is GTSNPN and CDR2 is SVGIG (reference sequence). Germline trimming cut 4 bases from V and 3 bases from J; bases unmatched to any gene: 6. CDR3 protein: CAWNPLAGETDTQYF. The CDR3 DNA is TGTGCCTGGAACCCACTAGCGGGAGAGACAGATACGCAGTATTTT.

The chain employs TRBV19 and TRBJ1-1; D gene uncertain. In germline, CDR1 is LNHDA, CDR2 SQIVND (reference sequence). CDR3 length equals 14 residues. Trimming cost V 1 base and J 0 bases, with 6 bases left between them. For the CDR3, the DNA is TGTGCCAGTAGTATAGGCACACTGAACACTGAAGCTTTCTTT. Protein product: CASSIGTLNTEAFF.

The chain carries TRBV10-3 and TRBJ2-5; the match to TRBD1 covers 9 bases. The ends lost 6 bases at V and 3 bases at J; junction bases unmatched: 5. Germline V lookup: CDR1 ENHRY, CDR2 SYGVKD. The CDR3 consists of 14 residues. The CDR3: CAIREDRGKETQYF. CDR3 nucleotide sequence: TGTGCCATCAGGGAGGACAGGGGAAAAGAGACCCAGTACTTC.

The chain links TRBV11-1 to TRBJ1-1; 7 nucleotides agree with TRBD1. The junction had 16 bases not matched to a gene; V was cut back by 5 bases and J by 10 bases. The CDR3 spans 15 residues. Germline lookup yields CDR1 SGHAT and CDR2 FQDESV (reference sequence). The CDR3 is CASSKEGAVLMGAFF. CDR3 DNA: TGTGCCAGCAGCAAAGAGGGGGCTGTGTTAATGGGAGCTTTCTTT. Filled out from reference TRBV11-1 and TRBJ1-1, the complete variable domain reads EAEVAQSPRYKITEKSQAVAFWCDPISGHATLYWYRQILGQGPELLVQFQDESVVDDSQLPKDRFSAERLKGVDSTLKIQPAELGDSAMYLCASSKEGAVLMGAFFGQGTRLTVV.

The rearrangement joins TRBV7-9 to TRBJ1-5; D gene uncertain. The length of the CDR3 is 13 residues. Trimming cost V 2 bases and J 7 bases, with 9 bases left between them. CDR1 and CDR2 (germline): SEHNR, FQNEAQ (reference sequence). The CDR3 sequence is CASSLTAGQPQHF. The CDR3 DNA follows: TGTGCCAGCAGCTTAACAGCTGGACAGCCCCAGCATTTT.

The table lists this clone with a few counts. The rearrangement links TRBV18 to TRBJ1-2; 7 nucleotides agree with TRBD1. This CDR3 contains 15 residues. Per the germline V gene, CDR1 is KGHSH and CDR2 is LQKENI. The V and J ends lost 5 bases and 10 bases, in that order; junction bases with no gene match: 16. This CDR3 reads CASSTIYGTAQDYTF. The CDR3 DNA is TGTGCCAGCTCAACTATATACGGGACAGCACAAGACTACACCTTC. Full variable domain (outside the CDR3, taken from reference TRBV18 and TRBJ1-2): NAGVMQNPRHLVRRRGQEARLRCSPMKGHSHVYWYRQLPEEGLKFMVYLQKENIIDESGMPKERFSAEFPKEGPSILRIQQVVRGDSAAYFCASSTIYGTAQDYTFGSGTRLTVV.

The J gene is TRBJ2-2, the V gene TRBV2, with D unclear. Germline loops: CDR1 SNHLY, CDR2 FYNNEI. The CDR3 runs to 13 residues. Trimming stripped 4 bases from V and 2 bases from J, with 5 bases between. CDR3 loop: CASSVTNTGELFF. Here the CDR3 DNA reads TGTGCCAGCAGTGTAACTAACACCGGGGAGCTGTTTTTT.

The rearrangement links TRBV18 to TRBJ2-7, with 10 bases that match TRBD2. Germline V gene data show CDR1 as KGHSH and CDR2 as LQKENI. This CDR3 has 15 amino acids. The V and J ends lost 6 bases and 2 bases, in that order; junction bases with no gene match: 7. In DNA, the CDR3 is TGTGCCAGCTCGGCTAGCGGGAGTGGCGCCTACGAGCAGTACTTC. Amino acids: CASSASGSGAYEQYF.

The chain combines TRBV7-8 with TRBJ2-1; 7 bases are a match to TRBD2. CDR3 length: 16 residues. The V and J ends lost 5 bases and 1 base, in that order; junction bases with no gene match: 8. The germline V gene has CDR1 SGHVS and CDR2 FQNEAQ. CDR3 amino acids: CASSTIAGSSYNEQFF. The CDR3 DNA sequence: TGTGCCAGCAGCACTATAGCGGGTTCTTCCTACAATGAGCAGTTCTTC. Looking up the rest from reference TRBV7-8 and TRBJ2-1 gives the full variable domain: GAGVSQSPRYKVAKRGQDVALRCDPISGHVSLFWYQQALGQGPEFLTYFQNEAQLDKSGLPSDRFFAERPEGSVSTLKIQRTQQEDSAVYLCASSTIAGSSYNEQFFGPGTRLTVL.

The chain couples TRBV7-2 to TRBJ2-1; 7 bases fit TRBD1. Unmatched junction bases numbered 6, after V lost 7 bases and J lost 6 bases. This CDR3 has 13 amino acids. Germline CDR1 is SGHTA and CDR2 is FQGNSA. The CDR3 is CASNIRDSNEQFF. The CDR3 DNA follows: TGTGCCAGCAACATCCGGGACAGCAATGAGCAGTTCTTC.

The chain carries TRBV7-2 and TRBJ2-7; 7 bases agree with TRBD1. The CDR3 covers 15 residues. V shed 1 base, J shed 5 bases, and the junction held 8 bases outside the gene matches. The germline V gene has CDR1 SGHTA and CDR2 FQGNSA. The CDR3 sequence: CASSLVGQGVHEQYF. The CDR3 DNA reads as TGTGCCAGCAGCTTAGTAGGTCAGGGGGTCCACGAGCAGTACTTC. Full variable domain (rest looked up from reference TRBV7-2 and TRBJ2-7): GAGVSQSPSNKVTEKGKDVELRCDPISGHTALYWYRQSLGQGLEFLIYFQGNSAPDKSGLPSDRFSAERTGGSVSTLTIQRTQQEDSAVYLCASSLVGQGVHEQYFGPGTRLTVT.

This chain uses TRBV30 with TRBJ2-7, with 7 bases fitting TRBD2. J lost 3 bases, V lost 3 bases, and 5 bases had no gene match. Germline loops: CDR1 GTSNPN, CDR2 SVGIG (reference sequence). The CDR3 is 13 amino acids. The DNA for the CDR3 is TGTGCCTGGAGCCCCGGGGAGGGCTACGAGCAGTACTTC. Protein product: CAWSPGEGYEQYF.

The rearrangement joins TRBV5-6 to TRBJ1-2, with 9 bases that match TRBD1. Trimming at V came to 3 bases and at J to 2 bases, leaving 8 bases not matched to a gene. Germline CDR1 is SGHDT and CDR2 is YYEEEE. The CDR3 is made up of 16 amino acids. The CDR3 sequence is CASSYTGGDPNYGYTF. The CDR3 nucleotides are TGTGCCAGCAGCTATACAGGGGGCGATCCCAACTATGGCTACACCTTC.

The chain carries TRBV6-4 and TRBJ1-4; 8 positions match TRBD1. The V gene end was trimmed by 4 bases and the J gene end by 6 bases; junction bases not matched to a gene: 7. Germline lookup yields CDR1 MRHNA and CDR2 SNTAGT. This CDR3 region has 15 residues. The CDR3 coding sequence is TGTGCCAGCAGTGTCCGGCCAGGGGGCCATGAAAAACTGTTTTTT. Protein sequence: CASSVRPGGHEKLFF.

This clone was counted only a few times. The chain is built from TRBV5-6 and TRBJ1-5; 7 bases agree with TRBD1. Germline CDR1 is SGHDT and CDR2 is YYEEEE. The CDR3 spans 15 residues. Trimming cost V 4 bases and J 4 bases; bases outside gene matches: 8. The CDR3 nucleotides read TGTGCCAGCAGCCTGGGACAGAGAAGGAATCAGCCCCAGCATTTT. This encodes CASSLGQRRNQPQHF.

The chain employs TRBV11-2 and TRBJ2-7, with 8 bases aligning to TRBD2. CDR3 size: 15 residues. Unmatched junction bases numbered 8, after V lost 4 bases and J lost 3 bases. Germline V gives CDR1 SGHAT, CDR2 FQNNGV. CDR3 region: CASSSRLAPRYEQYF. The CDR3, as DNA: TGTGCCAGCAGCTCAAGACTAGCGCCACGCTACGAGCAGTACTTC.

The V call is TRBV14, the J call TRBJ1-1; no reliable D call. Trimming pared 5 bases from V and 0 bases from J, leaving 13 bases between. Germline V CDR1 and CDR2: SGHDN, FVKESK. This CDR3 is built from 15 residues. The CDR3: CASSIQSYMNTEAFF. As DNA, the CDR3 is TGTGCCAGCAGCATACAGAGCTACATGAACACTGAAGCTTTCTTT. Full variable domain (missing parts from reference TRBV14 and TRBJ1-1): EAGVTQFPSHSVIEKGQTVTLRCDPISGHDNLYWYRRVMGKEIKFLLHFVKESKQDESGMPNNRFLAERTGGTYSTLKVQPAELEDSGVYFCASSIQSYMNTEAFFGQGTRLTVV.

This clone was detected a few times. The rearrangement uses TRBV7-8 and TRBJ1-5, with D hard to call. CDR1 and CDR2 from the germline V gene are SGHVS and FQNEAQ. V shed 0 bases and J shed 6 bases, with 15 bases lying between them. The CDR3 sequence is 16 residues long. The CDR3 sequence is CASSLAPGQVGQPQHF. The CDR3 DNA follows: TGTGCCAGCAGCTTAGCGCCTGGGCAGGTCGGTCAGCCCCAGCATTTT.

The V and J genes are TRBV20-1 and TRBJ1-5; TRBD1 matches 8 bases. This CDR3 comprises 13 residues. CDR1 and CDR2 from the germline V gene are DFQATT and SNEGSKA (reference sequence). V trimming: 3 bases; J trimming: 4 bases; junction bases outside the gene matches: 2. Here the CDR3 reads CSASQGANQPQHF. The CDR3 nucleotides are TGCAGTGCTAGTCAGGGGGCTAATCAGCCCCAGCATTTT.

The rearrangement joins TRBV4-1 to TRBJ1-6; the D gene is possibly TRBD1 (5 bases). CDR3 length: 15 residues. Germline V gives CDR1 MGHRA, CDR2 YSYEKL. Deletions cut 2 bases from V and 6 bases from J, with 11 bases between. The CDR3 protein is CASSQSPGLNSPLHF. CDR3 DNA: TGCGCCAGCAGCCAATCTCCAGGGCTTAATTCACCCCTCCACTTT.

The rearrangement joins TRBV3-1 (or the pseudogene TRBV3-2) to TRBJ2-3, with 9 bases that match TRBD1. J gave up 0 bases and V 4 bases, and 5 bases lay outside the gene matches. Germline-derived CDR1 and CDR2 are LGHDT and YNNKEL (reference sequence). CDR3 length: 16 amino acids. The DNA for the CDR3 is TGTGCCAGCAGCCCTCGACAGGGGGAAAGCACAGATACGCAGTATTTT. Translated: CASSPRQGESTDTQYF.

CDR3 bases: TGTGCCAGCTCAATTCAGGGGGAGGATTCACCCCTCCACTTT. Translating gives CASSIQGEDSPLHF. V is TRBV18 and J is TRBJ1-6, with TRBD1 identical over 7 bases. V lost 5 bases, J lost 8 bases, and 6 bases stayed unmatched. Per the germline V gene, CDR1 is KGHSH and CDR2 is LQKENI. CDR3 length: 14 amino acids.

The chain employs TRBV5-6 and TRBJ2-5, with D perhaps matching TRBD1 (6 bases). Germline V CDR1 and CDR2: SGHDT, YYEEEE. The ends were cut back, 3 bases at V and 2 bases at J, with 14 bases in the middle. The CDR3 sequence is 15 residues long. The CDR3 DNA reads TGTGCCAGCAGCTCGACAGGATTGAGTCAAGAGACCCAGTACTTC. Its protein is CASSSTGLSQETQYF.

This clone has a handful of counts. The chain links TRBV7-9 to TRBJ2-7; weak D call: TRBD2 (6 bases). V lost 2 bases and J lost 1, with 15 bases in between. There are 16 residues in the CDR3. Germline loops: CDR1 SEHNR, CDR2 FQNEAQ (reference sequence). This chain's CDR3 is CASSLTEGQRSYEQYF. The CDR3, as DNA: TGTGCCAGCAGCTTAACGGAGGGGCAAAGGTCCTACGAGCAGTACTTC. The variable domain in full, with the rest retrieved from reference TRBV7-9 and TRBJ2-7, is DTGVSQNPRHKITKRGQNVTFRCDPISEHNRLYWYRQTLGQGPEFLTYFQNEAQLEKSRLLSDRFSAERPKGSFSTLEIQRTEQGDSAMYLCASSLTEGQRSYEQYFGPGTRLTVT.

V gene TRBV5-8 combines with J gene TRBJ2-2; unclear D gene. Germline-derived CDR1 and CDR2 are SGHTS and YDEGEE. CDR3 length: 13 residues. Trimming took 5 bases from V and 3 from J, leaving 8 bases between them. CDR3: CASSTVYTGELFF. The CDR3 DNA reads TGTGCCAGCAGTACAGTTTACACCGGGGAGCTGTTTTTT.

The chain recombines TRBV3-1 (or the pseudogene TRBV3-2) with TRBJ2-1, with D possibly matching TRBD2 (5 bases). The germline V and J ends were trimmed by 0 bases and 5 bases, with 14 bases remaining between them. The CDR3 is 16 amino acids. Looked up from germline, CDR1 is LGHDT and CDR2 is YNNKEL (reference sequence). In DNA form, the CDR3 reads TGTGCCAGCAGCCAAGATCCGGGATACACACACAATGAGCAGTTCTTC. Translating gives CASSQDPGYTHNEQFF.

This clone was counted only a few times. V and J are TRBV18 and TRBJ1-2; no clear D gene. V was trimmed by 0 bases and J by 7 bases, leaving 6 bases between them. This CDR3 region has 12 residues. Looked up from germline, CDR1 is KGHSH and CDR2 is LQKENI. CDR3: CASSPPSGGYTF. CDR3 in DNA: TGTGCCAGCTCACCACCTTCGGGTGGCTACACCTTC.

A word on this clone: This CDR3 is also generated by other DNA sequences in the sample. V is TRBV25-1 and J is TRBJ1-6, with 9 nucleotides matching TRBD1. The V gene end was trimmed by 4 bases and the J gene end by 6 bases; junction bases not matched to a gene: 1. The germline V gene encodes CDR1 MGHDK and CDR2 SYGVNS. The CDR3 runs 14 residues. The CDR3 here is CASSVTGGNSPLHF. The DNA of the CDR3 is TGTGCCAGCAGTGTGACAGGGGGTAATTCACCCCTCCACTTT.